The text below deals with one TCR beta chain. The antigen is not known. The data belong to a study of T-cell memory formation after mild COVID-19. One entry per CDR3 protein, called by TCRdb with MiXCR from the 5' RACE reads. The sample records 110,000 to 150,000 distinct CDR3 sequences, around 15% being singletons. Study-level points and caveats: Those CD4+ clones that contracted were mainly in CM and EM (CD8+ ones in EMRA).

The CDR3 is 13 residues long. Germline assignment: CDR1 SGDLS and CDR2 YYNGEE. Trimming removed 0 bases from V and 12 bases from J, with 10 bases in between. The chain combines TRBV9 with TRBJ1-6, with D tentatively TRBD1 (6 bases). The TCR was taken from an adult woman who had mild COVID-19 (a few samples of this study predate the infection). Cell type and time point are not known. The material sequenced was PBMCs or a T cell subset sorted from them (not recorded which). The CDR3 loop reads CASSVVGGKPLHF. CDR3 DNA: TGTGCCAGCAGCGTAGTAGGGGGAAAACCCCTCCACTTT.